This T cell receptor (beta chain) appears in the sequencing data of a study of PD-1 blockade in classical Hodgkin lymphoma. The wider study: Administration of nivolumab to patients was at 3 mg/kg intravenously every 2 weeks.

Germline CDR1 LNHDA, CDR2 SQIVND (reference sequence). CDR3 size: 14 residues. Deletions cut 2 bases from V and 1 base from J, with 8 bases between. Generated by immunoSEQ multiplex PCR, the TCRdb table keeps only in-frame clones and is missing some. The data show 50,000 or so clones, 73% seen once. Each patient relapsed following autologous stem cell transplantation, and prior brentuximab vedotin exposure differed. The patients, who had relapsed/refractory classical Hodgkin lymphoma, achieved best responses of complete response, partial response or progressive disease. The V call is TRBV19, the J call TRBJ2-5, with D possibly being TRBD1 (5 bases). The sequencing used peripheral blood mononuclear cells (PBMCs), collected before the second cycle of nivolumab. The receptor's source is a human donor with classical Hodgkin lymphoma. The CDR3 spells CASSIQGAQETQYF. DNA of the CDR3: TGTGCCAGTAGTATACAGGGCGCCCAAGAGACCCAGTACTTC.